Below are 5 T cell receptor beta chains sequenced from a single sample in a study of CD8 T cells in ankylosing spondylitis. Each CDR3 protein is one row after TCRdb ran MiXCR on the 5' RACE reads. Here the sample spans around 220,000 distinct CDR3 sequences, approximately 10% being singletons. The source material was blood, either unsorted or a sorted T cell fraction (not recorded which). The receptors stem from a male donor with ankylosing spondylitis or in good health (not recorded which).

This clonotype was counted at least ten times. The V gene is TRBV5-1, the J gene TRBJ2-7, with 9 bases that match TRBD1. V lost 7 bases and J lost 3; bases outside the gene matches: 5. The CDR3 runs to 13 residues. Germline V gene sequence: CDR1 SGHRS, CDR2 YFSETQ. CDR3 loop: CASGPDRGYEQYF. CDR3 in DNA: TGCGCCAGCGGCCCGGACAGGGGCTACGAGCAGTACTTC. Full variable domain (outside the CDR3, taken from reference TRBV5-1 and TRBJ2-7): KAGVTQTPRYLIKTRGQQVTLSCSPISGHRSVSWYQQTPGQGLQFLFEYFSETQRNKGNFPGRFSGRQFSNSRSEMNVSTLELGDSALYLCASGPDRGYEQYFGPGTRLTVT.

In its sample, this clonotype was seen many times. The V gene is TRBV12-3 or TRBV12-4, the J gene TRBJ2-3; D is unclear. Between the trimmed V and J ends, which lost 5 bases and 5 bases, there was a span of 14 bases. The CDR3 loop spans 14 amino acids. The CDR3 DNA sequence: TGTGCCAGCAGTCAAGGCCATCAAGGAGATACGCAGTATTTT. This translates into CASSQGHQGDTQYF.

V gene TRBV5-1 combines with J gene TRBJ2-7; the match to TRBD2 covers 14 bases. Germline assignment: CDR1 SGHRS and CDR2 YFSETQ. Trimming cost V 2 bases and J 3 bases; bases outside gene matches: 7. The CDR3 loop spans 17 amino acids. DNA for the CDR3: TGCGCCAGCAGCTTTTGGGGACTAGCGGGGGAAATCTACGAGCAGTACTTC. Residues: CASSFWGLAGEIYEQYF. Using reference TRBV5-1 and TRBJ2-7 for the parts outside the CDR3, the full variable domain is KAGVTQTPRYLIKTRGQQVTLSCSPISGHRSVSWYQQTPGQGLQFLFEYFSETQRNKGNFPGRFSGRQFSNSRSEMNVSTLELGDSALYLCASSFWGLAGEIYEQYFGPGTRLTVT.

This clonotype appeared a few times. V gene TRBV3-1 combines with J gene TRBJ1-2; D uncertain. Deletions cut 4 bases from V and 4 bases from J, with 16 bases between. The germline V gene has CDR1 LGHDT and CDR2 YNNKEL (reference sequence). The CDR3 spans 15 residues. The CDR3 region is CASSRGPSGGYGYTF. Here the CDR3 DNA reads TGTGCCAGCAGCCGAGGGCCCTCCGGCGGCTATGGCTACACCTTC.

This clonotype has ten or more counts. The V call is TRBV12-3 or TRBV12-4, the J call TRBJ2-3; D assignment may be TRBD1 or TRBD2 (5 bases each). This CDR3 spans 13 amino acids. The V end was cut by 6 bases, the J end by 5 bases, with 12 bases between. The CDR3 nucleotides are TGTGCCAGCAGACCGGGGCCTCAAGATACGCAGTATTTT. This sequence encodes CASRPGPQDTQYF.